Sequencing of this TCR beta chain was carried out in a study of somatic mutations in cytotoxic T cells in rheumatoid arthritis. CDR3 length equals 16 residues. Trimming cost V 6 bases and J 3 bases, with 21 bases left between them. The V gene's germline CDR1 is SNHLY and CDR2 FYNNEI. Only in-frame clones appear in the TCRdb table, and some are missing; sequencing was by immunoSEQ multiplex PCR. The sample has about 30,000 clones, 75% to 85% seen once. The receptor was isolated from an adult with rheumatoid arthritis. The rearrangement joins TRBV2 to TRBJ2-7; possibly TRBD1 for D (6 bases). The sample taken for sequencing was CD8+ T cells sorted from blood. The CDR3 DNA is TGTGCCAGCAGGGAGATTGGGACACGGCTAAGCTACGAGCAGTACTTC. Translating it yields CASREIGTRLSYEQYF.